The clone carrying this T cell receptor beta chain was observed a few times. TCRdb processed the 5' RACE reads anew with MiXCR; each CDR3 protein has one entry. The data hold about 440,000 distinct CDR3 sequences, with around 18% observed a single time. CDR1 is DFQATT, CDR2 SNEGSKA, per germline (reference sequence). The V end lost 7 bases, the J end lost 2 bases, and 8 bases lay between the germline ends. The CDR3 spans 11 residues. The sample belongs to a study of T-cell memory formation after mild COVID-19. This chain connects TRBV20-1 to TRBJ2-5, with no clear D. This receptor was identified in an adult woman who had mild COVID-19 (a few samples of this study predate the infection). Cell type and time point are not known. Sequenced material: PBMCs or a T cell subset sorted from them (not recorded which). The CDR3 reads CSEYSQETQYF. The CDR3, as DNA: TGCAGTGAATATTCACAAGAGACCCAGTACTTC.